This entry lists 2 T cell receptor beta chains sequenced from one sample in a study of T-cell memory formation after mild COVID-19. Each CDR3 protein gets one entry after TCRdb re-called the 5' RACE reads with MiXCR. The sample records 190,000 or so distinct CDR3 sequences, over 20% being singletons. Sample: PBMCs or a T cell subset sorted from them (not recorded which). The receptors come from an adult woman who had mild COVID-19 (a few samples of this study predate the infection). Cell type and time point are not known.

This clonotype has at least ten counts. This chain uses TRBV5-1 with TRBJ2-1; 10 bases line up with TRBD2. Losses at the gene ends were 0 bases for V and 4 bases for J; bases not matched to a gene: 4. The CDR3 runs to 16 residues. The germline gives CDR1 SGHRS, CDR2 YFSETQ. The CDR3 DNA is TGCGCCAGCAGCTTGGAGGCTAGCGGGAGTTACAATGAGCAGTTCTTC. Amino acids: CASSLEASGSYNEQFF.

The sample holds many counts of this clonotype. The chain has TRBV20-1 and TRBJ2-3, with 11 positions matching TRBD2. Per germline, CDR1 DFQATT and CDR2 SNEGSKA (reference sequence). The V segment lost 0 bases and the J segment 3 bases; nucleotides outside the gene matches: 5. This CDR3 contains 16 residues. The CDR3 region has the DNA TGCAGTGCTAGAGATATAGCGGGGGGGGAAACAGATACGCAGTATTTT. Translating it yields CSARDIAGGETDTQYF.